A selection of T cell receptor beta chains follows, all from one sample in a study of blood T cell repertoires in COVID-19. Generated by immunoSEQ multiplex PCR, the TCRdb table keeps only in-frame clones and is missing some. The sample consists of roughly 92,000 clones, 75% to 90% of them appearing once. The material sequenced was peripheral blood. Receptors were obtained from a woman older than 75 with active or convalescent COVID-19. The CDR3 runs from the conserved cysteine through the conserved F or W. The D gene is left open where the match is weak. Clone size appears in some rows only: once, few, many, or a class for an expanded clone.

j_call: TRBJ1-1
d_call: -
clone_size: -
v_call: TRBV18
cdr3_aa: CASSPESHPSNTEAFF
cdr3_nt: TGTGCCAGCTCACCAGAGTCGCACCCGTCGAACACTGAAGCTTTCTTT

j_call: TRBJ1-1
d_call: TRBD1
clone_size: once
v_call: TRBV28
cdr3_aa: CASSLNTGEDTEAFF
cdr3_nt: TGTGCCAGCAGTCTAAATACAGGGGAGGACACTGAAGCTTTCTTT

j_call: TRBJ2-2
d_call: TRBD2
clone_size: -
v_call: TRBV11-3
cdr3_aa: CASSLGFVERDGNTGELFF
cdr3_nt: TGTGCCAGCAGCTTAGGGTTCGTGGAGCGGGATGGTAACACCGGGGAGCTGTTTTTT

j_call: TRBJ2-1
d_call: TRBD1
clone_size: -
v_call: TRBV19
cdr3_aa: CASRGQGFYNEQFF
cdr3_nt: TGTGCCAGTAGGGGACAGGGTTTTTACAATGAGCAGTTCTTC

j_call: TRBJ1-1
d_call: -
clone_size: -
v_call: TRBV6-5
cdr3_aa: CASTFAPGNTEAFF
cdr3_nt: TGTGCCAGCACATTTGCGCCAGGGAACACTGAAGCTTTCTTT

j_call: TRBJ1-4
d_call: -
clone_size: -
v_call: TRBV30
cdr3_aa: CAWSPGQLGHNEKLFF
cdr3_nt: TGTGCCTGGAGCCCGGGTCAGCTGGGACATAATGAAAAACTGTTTTTT

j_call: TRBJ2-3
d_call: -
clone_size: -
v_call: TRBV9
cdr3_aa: CASSVAGSTDTQYF
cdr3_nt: TGTGCCAGCAGCGTCGCCGGTTCCACAGATACGCAGTATTTT

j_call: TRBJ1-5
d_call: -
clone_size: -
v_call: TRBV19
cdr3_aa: CASSMGGHNQPQHF
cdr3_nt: TGTGCCAGTAGTATGGGAGGCCACAATCAGCCCCAGCATTTT

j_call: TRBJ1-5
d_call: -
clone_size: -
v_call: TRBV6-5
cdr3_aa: CASSPQGREQPQHF
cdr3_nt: TGTGCCAGCAGTCCACAGGGACGGGAACAGCCCCAGCATTTT

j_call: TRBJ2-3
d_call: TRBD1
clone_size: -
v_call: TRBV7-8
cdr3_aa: CASSTPGTGGPDTQYF
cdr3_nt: TGTGCCAGCAGCACCCCCGGGACAGGGGGACCAGATACGCAGTATTTT

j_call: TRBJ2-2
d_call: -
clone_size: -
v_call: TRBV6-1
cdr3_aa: CASSEIRRGSTGELFF
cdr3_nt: TGTGCCAGCAGTGAAATCAGGCGGGGTAGCACCGGGGAGCTGTTTTTT

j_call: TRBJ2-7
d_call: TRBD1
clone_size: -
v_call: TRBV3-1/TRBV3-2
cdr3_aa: CASSPGGDRYYEQYF
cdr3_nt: TGTGCCAGCAGCCCAGGAGGGGACAGGTACTACGAGCAGTACTTC

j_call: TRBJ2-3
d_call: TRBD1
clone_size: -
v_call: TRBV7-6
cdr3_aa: CASSLNPGQGGTDTQYF
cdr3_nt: TGTGCCAGCAGCTTGAACCCGGGACAGGGGGGCACGGATACGCAGTATTTT

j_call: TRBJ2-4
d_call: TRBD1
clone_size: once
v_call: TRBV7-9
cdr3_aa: CASSPRGDRVTNIQYF
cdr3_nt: TGTGCCAGCAGCCCGCGAGGGGACAGGGTGACAAACATTCAGTACTTC

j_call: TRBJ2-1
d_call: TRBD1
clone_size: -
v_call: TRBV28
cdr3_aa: CASSFPGGTGLLTTYNEQFF
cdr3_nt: TGTGCCAGCAGTTTCCCAGGGGGGACAGGGCTACTCACTACTTACAATGAGCAGTTCTTC

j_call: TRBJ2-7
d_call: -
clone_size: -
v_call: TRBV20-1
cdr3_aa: CSASRGWEQYF
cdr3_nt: TGCAGTGCTTCCAGGGGTTGGGAGCAGTACTTC

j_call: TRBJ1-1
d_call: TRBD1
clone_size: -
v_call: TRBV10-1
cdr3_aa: CASSDEGAASTEAFF
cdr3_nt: TGCGCCAGCAGTGACGAGGGGGCAGCGAGCACTGAAGCTTTCTTT

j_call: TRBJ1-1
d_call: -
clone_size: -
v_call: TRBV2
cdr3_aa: CASSAEGTNTEAFF
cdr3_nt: TGTGCCAGCAGTGCGGAGGGAACGAACACTGAAGCTTTCTTT

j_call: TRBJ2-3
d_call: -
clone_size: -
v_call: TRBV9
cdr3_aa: CASSASSDTQYF
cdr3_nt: TGTGCCAGCAGCGCCTCCTCAGATACGCAGTATTTT

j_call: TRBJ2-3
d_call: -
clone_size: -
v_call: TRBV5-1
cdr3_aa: CASSSGPSTDTQYF
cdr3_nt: TGCGCCAGCAGCTCAGGCCCTAGCACAGATACGCAGTATTTT

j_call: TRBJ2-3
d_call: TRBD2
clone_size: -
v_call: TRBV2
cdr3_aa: CASSYGRGTDTQYF
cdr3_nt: TGTGCCAGCAGTTACGGGAGGGGGACAGATACGCAGTATTTT

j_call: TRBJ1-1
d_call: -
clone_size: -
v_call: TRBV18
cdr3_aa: CASSRGHKNTEAFF
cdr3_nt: TGTGCCAGCTCACGCGGTCATAAGAACACTGAAGCTTTCTTT

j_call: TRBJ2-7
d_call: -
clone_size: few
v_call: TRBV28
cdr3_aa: CASSLGGTGKGYEQYF
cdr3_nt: TGTGCCAGCAGTTTAGGAGGTACAGGGAAAGGATACGAGCAGTACTTC

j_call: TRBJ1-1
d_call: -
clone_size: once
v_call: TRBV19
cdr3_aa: CASSVQGNEAFF
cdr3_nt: TGTGCCAGTAGTGTACAGGGAAATGAAGCTTTCTTT

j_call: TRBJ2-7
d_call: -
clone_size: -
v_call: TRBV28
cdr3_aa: CASSFSSPLRQYF
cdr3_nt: TGTGCCAGCAGTTTCTCCTCCCCCCTCAGGCAGTACTTC

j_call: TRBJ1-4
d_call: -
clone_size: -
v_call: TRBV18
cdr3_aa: CASSPLRTGEVANEKLFF
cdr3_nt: TGTGCCAGCTCACCCTTGCGTACCGGGGAGGTGGCTAATGAAAAACTGTTTTTT

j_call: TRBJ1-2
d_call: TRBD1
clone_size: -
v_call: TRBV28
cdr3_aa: CASSLPGQGNGYTF
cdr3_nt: TGTGCCAGCAGTTTACCGGGACAGGGGAATGGCTACACCTTC

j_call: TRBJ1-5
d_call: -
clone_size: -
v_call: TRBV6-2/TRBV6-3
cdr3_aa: CASSPRDSNQPQHF
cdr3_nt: TGTGCCAGCAGCCCCAGGGATAGCAATCAGCCCCAGCATTTT

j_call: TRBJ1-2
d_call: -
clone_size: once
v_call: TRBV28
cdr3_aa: CASSLSRVRYGYTF
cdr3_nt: TGTGCCAGCAGTTTATCCAGGGTTCGGTATGGCTACACCTTC

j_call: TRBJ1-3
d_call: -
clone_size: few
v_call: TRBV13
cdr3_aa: CASSFGDSGNTIYF
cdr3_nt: TGTGCCAGCAGCTTCGGGGACTCTGGAAACACCATATATTTT

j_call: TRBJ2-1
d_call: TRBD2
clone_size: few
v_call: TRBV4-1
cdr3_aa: CASSQAGREGPGNEQFF
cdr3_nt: TGCGCCAGCAGCCAAGCTGGTCGGGAGGGCCCTGGGAATGAGCAGTTCTTC

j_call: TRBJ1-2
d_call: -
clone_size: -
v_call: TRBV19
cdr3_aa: CASRSIGGDGYTF
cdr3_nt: TGTGCCAGTAGATCGATAGGGGGAGACGGCTACACCTTC

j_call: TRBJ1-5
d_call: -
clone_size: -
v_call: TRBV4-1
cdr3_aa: CASSPQDAGYFRPQHF
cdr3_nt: TGCGCCAGCAGCCCCCAGGACGCGGGGTATTTTAGACCCCAGCATTTT

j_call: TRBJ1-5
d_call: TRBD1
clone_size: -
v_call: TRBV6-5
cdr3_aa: CASTTDRAINQPQHF
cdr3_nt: TGTGCCAGCACCACAGACAGGGCGATAAATCAGCCCCAGCATTTT

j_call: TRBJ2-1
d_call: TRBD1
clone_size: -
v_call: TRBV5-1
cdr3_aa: CASSLEGQGAYNEQFF
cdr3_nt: TGCGCCAGCAGCTTGGAAGGACAGGGAGCCTACAATGAGCAGTTCTTC

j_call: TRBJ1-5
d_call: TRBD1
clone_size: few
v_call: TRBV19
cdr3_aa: CASSMEDRPYQPQHF
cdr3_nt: TGTGCCAGTAGTATGGAGGACAGGCCTTATCAGCCCCAGCATTTT

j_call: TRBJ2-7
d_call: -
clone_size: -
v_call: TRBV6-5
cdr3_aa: CASSSLLQGLYEQYF
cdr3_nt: TGTGCCAGCAGTTCCCTCTTACAGGGTCTCTACGAGCAGTACTTC

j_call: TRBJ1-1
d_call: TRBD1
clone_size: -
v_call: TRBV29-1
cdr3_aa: CSVNRGGTEAFF
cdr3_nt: TGCAGCGTTAACAGGGGGGGCACTGAAGCTTTCTTT

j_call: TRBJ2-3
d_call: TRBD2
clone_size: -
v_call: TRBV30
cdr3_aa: CAWSRSGRGTDTQYF
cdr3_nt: TGTGCCTGGAGTCGTAGCGGGAGGGGTACAGATACGCAGTATTTT

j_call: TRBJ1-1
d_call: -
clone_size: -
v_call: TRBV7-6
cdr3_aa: CASSSGLTDTEAFF
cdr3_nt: TGTGCCAGCAGCTCGGGACTTACAGACACTGAAGCTTTCTTT

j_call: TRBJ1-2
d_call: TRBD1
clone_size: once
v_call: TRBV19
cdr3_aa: CASRPSRTGFNYGYTF
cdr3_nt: TGTGCCAGTAGGCCGAGCAGGACAGGGTTTAACTATGGCTACACCTTC

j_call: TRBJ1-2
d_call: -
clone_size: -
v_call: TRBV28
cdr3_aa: CASSFNNQYGYTF
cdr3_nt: TGTGCCAGCAGTTTTAACAACCAATACGGCTACACCTTC

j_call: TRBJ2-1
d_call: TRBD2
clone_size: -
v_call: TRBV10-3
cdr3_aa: CAISESLGGRGYNEQFF
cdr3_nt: TGTGCCATCAGTGAGTCCCTTGGCGGGAGAGGCTACAATGAGCAGTTCTTC

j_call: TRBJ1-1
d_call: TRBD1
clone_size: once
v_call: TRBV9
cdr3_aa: CASSADRLNTEAFF
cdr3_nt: TGTGCCAGCAGTGCGGACAGGCTCAACACTGAAGCTTTCTTT

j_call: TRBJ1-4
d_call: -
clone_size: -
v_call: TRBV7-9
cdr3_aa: CASSFQAVEGEEKLFF
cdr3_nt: TGTGCCAGCAGCTTTCAAGCGGTAGAGGGAGAAGAAAAACTGTTTTTT

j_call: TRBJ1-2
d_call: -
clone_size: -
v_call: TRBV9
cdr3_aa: CASSVSGGGYYGYTF
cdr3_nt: TGTGCCAGCAGCGTCTCGGGGGGCGGATACTATGGCTACACCTTC

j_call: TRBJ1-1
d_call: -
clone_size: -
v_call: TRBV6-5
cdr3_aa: CASNTGMLTAEAFF
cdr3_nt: TGTGCCAGCAACACAGGGATGTTAACTGCTGAAGCTTTCTTT

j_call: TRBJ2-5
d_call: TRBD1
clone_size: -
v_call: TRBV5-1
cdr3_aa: CASSLEGTGPETQYF
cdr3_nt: TGCGCCAGCAGCTTGGAAGGGACAGGTCCGGAGACCCAGTACTTC

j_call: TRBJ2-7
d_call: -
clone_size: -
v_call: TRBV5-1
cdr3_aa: CASSLAGGTYEQYF
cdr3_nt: TGCGCCAGCAGCTTGGCTGGAGGTACCTACGAGCAGTACTTC

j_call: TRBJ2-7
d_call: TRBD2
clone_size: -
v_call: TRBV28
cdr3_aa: CASSMTSGRNEQYF
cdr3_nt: TGTGCCAGCAGCATGACTAGCGGGAGGAACGAGCAGTACTTC

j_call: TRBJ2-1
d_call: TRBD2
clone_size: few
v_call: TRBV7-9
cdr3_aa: CASSLAVSGGLSSYNEQFF
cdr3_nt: TGTGCCAGCAGCTTAGCTGTTAGCGGGGGCTTGAGCTCCTACAATGAGCAGTTCTTC

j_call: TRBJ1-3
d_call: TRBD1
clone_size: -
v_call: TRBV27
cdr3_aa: CASSPLDRYSGNTIYF
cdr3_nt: TGTGCCAGCAGTCCATTGGACAGGTACTCTGGAAACACCATATATTTT

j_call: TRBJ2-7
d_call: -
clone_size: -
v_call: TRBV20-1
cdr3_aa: CSASPSARANEQYF
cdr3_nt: TGCAGTGCTAGTCCTTCGGCCAGGGCGAACGAGCAGTACTTC

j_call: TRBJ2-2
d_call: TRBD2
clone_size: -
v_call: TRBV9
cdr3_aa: CASSVTAGGPSGELFF
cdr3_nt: TGTGCCAGCAGCGTGACAGCGGGGGGGCCGAGCGGGGAGCTGTTTTTT